The present T cell receptor (beta chain) was sequenced within a study of blood T cell repertoires in COVID-19 (TCRdb year 2020). For context, the study as a whole: Collaborator samples came from the United States, Italy and Spain and covered acute and convalescent phases of COVID-19. The prospective study material was composed of cDNA or gDNA derived from T cells, B-cell-depleted T cells, or PBMCs. The dataset comprised deeply sampled blood TCRbeta repertoires from subjects exposed to, actively infected with, or recovered from COVID-19. The repertoires were released in a freely available public database meant as a resource for research on the immune response to SARS-CoV-2. The samples were drawn from the first 160 participants of the ongoing ImmuneRACE study and from about 1,200 subjects provided by 6 global collaborators. The sample metadata nearly always contained a de-identified subject ID, COVID-19 status, age in years and sex. Where available, HLA class I and class II types were obtained from metadata supplied by the sample provider rather than from assay-based typing.

Study-wide findings and limitations: The amount of clinical and demographic metadata varied by source and participant and was provided uncurated.

The immunoSEQ Assay, a bias-controlled multiplex PCR, was used to amplify TCRbeta CDR3 regions from genomic DNA. In the original analysis: The number of nucleated cells in each sample was estimated by amplification of reference gene primers within the assay. To quantify the absolute abundance of each unique TCRbeta CDR3 rearrangement, sequence reads were collapsed and filtered. For each sample, productive Simpson clonality was calculated as the square root of Simpson's diversity index across productive rearrangements. This is the immuneACCESS table as TCRdb keeps it, with only in-frame sequences that have V and J called. A part of the clones is gone; compared with another copy, unresolved V genes explain less than half, and the rest is unexplained. The V and J calls and clone size are taken from that table; D and trimming were inferred from the DNA. The sample data list 250,000 or so clones, and nearly 90% of these were observed just once. Around 2.3% of the sample belongs to the ten largest clones.

In Seattle, one collaborating source enrolled patients while the infection was active and tracked those patients longitudinally over the course of disease. The collaborating institutions used their own protocols to collect whole blood in K2EDTA tubes. For TCRbeta analysis, collaborators shipped samples in one of three forms: frozen whole blood, isolated PBMCs, or DNA extracted from either of those sample types. Taken from cysteine to phenylalanine, the CDR3 has 13 residues. Left in the record is the CDR3 DNA by itself, 39 bases read in frame from the first base. Trimming costs V 5 bases and J 5 bases, and their ends lie 10 bases apart. For CDR1 and CDR2, the germline V gene lists MNHEY and SVGEGT. As concerns this clone: Its recognized antigen is unknown. Per-base quality was not reported, and no clone a single base away is much larger than it.

This sequence was found in a woman in her fifties or sixties with COVID-19, enrolled during active disease. Recombination joined TRBV6-2 or TRBV6-3 with TRBJ2-1; no confident D gene assignment can be made. The specimen was peripheral blood. This receptor has the CDR3 CASSPSNNNEQFF. DNA sequence: TGTGCCAGCAGTCCGTCTAATAACAATGAGCAGTTCTTC.